One sample yielded the 2 T cell receptor beta chains listed below, sequenced in a study of identical twins (dated by TCRdb to the mid-2010s). Library generation was performed with 5' RACE. The sequencer listed for this sample is Illumina HiSeq 2000. TCRdb reanalyzed the raw reads on its own, using fastp at Q25 for trimming and MiXCR for clone calling, and kept in-frame beta chains. Rows are unified per CDR3 protein, each entry keeping the most common DNA and genes. This sample lists about 500,000 distinct CDR3 sequences; about 13% were detected once. The ten most abundant clones make up approximately 1% of the sample. Separately, the same data were catalogued under a study of yellow fever vaccine responses in identical twins.

The specimen was CD4+ T cells sorted from blood. Receptor source: a woman between 18 and 30 years old in good health.

V gene TRBV5-1 combines with J gene TRBJ2-5, with D uncertain. From germline, CDR1 is SGHRS and CDR2 YFSETQ. CDR3 length: 16 residues. V shed 0 bases and J shed 6 bases, with 18 bases lying between them. The CDR3 loop reads CASSLEGAGLGQTQYF. The CDR3 bases are TGCGCCAGCAGCTTGGAAGGCGCCGGGCTCGGACAGACCCAGTACTTC.

This clonotype occurred a few times. DNA of the CDR3: TGTGCCAGCAGCCGCCCGGGACAGGGGGTTCTTGAAGCTTTCTTT. This gives the protein CASSRPGQGVLEAFF. The chain combines TRBV5-4 with TRBJ1-1, with TRBD1 matching 11 bases. The V and J ends lost 4 bases and 7 bases, in that order; junction bases with no gene match: 9. Germline CDR1 and CDR2: SGHNT and YYREEE (reference sequence). This CDR3 has 15 residues.